Here is one T cell receptor (beta chain) with its context. This clonotype was observed at least ten times. Its antigen remains unidentified. No qualities accompany the bases; no much larger clone lies one base away. The library was obtained by RACE. Sequencing instrument: NextSeq 500. During library preparation, unique molecular identifiers were attached to individual cDNA molecules so that TCRs could be counted quantitatively and reproducibly. For every blood RNA sample, sequencing covered both the TCR alpha and TCR beta chains. The study's processing was this. The median number of TCRs per sample was approximately 98,000, ranging from about 23,224 to 700,000. V, J and CDR3 annotation of the TCR reads was carried out using the Decombinator software suite. To make PS versus PT1 abundance plots, every sample was subsampled to the same number of TCRs (28,000). Expanded TCRs were defined as absent before sensitization and observed at least eight times at the 2-week time point. In-frame beta chains were kept once TCRdb had trimmed the public reads at Q25 with fastp and called clones with MiXCR. Duplicate CDR3 protein sequences are folded into a single record with the most common DNA and genes. These V and J calls derive from TCRdb rather than the authors' analysis. The sample yields approximately 80,000 distinct CDR3 sequences; around 7% were counted once. The ten largest clonotypes hold around 1.5% of the sample.

From its cysteine to its phenylalanine, the CDR3 spans 14 amino acids. Kept here is only the CDR3 DNA, which spans 42 bases and is read in frame from base 1. For CDR1 and CDR2, the germline V gene (reference sequence) lists DFQATT and SNEGSKA. The trim is 7 bases for V and 1 base for J, with a gap of 14 bases between the germline ends. The sample belongs to a study of human T cells and chemical hapten exposure (dated by TCRdb to about 2021). About the study as a whole: For sensitization, 2% DPC in acetone was applied to a roughly 2 cm by roughly 2 cm area of upper inner arm skin. This study followed changes in the peripheral blood TCR repertoire in vivo during primary and secondary sensitization of alopecia patients to the hapten diphenylcyclopropenone (DPC). Most of the patients in the cohort were female, and the cohort covered alopecia areata with under or over 50% scalp involvement, alopecia totalis and alopecia universalis. Libraries were pooled for sequencing, and per-sample TCR yields varied mainly because of small differences in library volumes within the pool. Approximately 28 alopecia patients provided blood for TCR sequencing at one to four time points (pre-sensitization, 2, 6 and 24 weeks). Patient blood was sampled pre-sensitization (week 0) and at 2, 6 and about 24 weeks after DPC sensitization. Patients additionally received weekly therapeutic DPC doses to the scalp throughout the approximately 24-week study period. Patch testing was done on the upper back using Finn chambers containing 0.01% DPC, and results were scored after 6 days according to International Contact Dermatitis Research Group standards.

Here is what the overall study found, with its caveats: Repeated subsampling changed both the strength of the expansion versus patch-test correlation and the threshold at which that correlation became significant. DPC sensitization did not change the number of TCRs with a frequency above 1 in 1000, and there was no evidence of changes in global repertoire structure. All patients had alopecia, a presumed autoimmune disease, so their immune response might differ from that of healthy individuals. Patch test score was positively correlated with the number of PT1 expanded TCRs, with significance at thresholds 8, 16 and 32 but not at 4. Compared with pre-sensitization or healthy control sets, expanded TCRs formed significantly more large CDR3 similarity clusters, which is consistent with antigen-driven responses.

The sample's time point label, in plain terms: patch test 1, 2 weeks after DPC sensitization. The treatment or condition label for this specimen denotes: therapeutic diphenylcyclopropenone sensitization with weekly scalp DPC. At each patch-test visit, blood was drawn before the patch test was applied. Patients were considered eligible if aged 18 to 70, diagnosed with alopecia and deemed suitable for DPC therapy, and patients were excluded if pregnant. Unfractionated whole blood was collected in Tempus Blood RNA tubes, and total RNA was extracted from that blood. The chain uses TRBV20-1 and TRBJ1-5; 6 matching bases give a weak D call of TRBD1. The sequence was collected from a woman aged 25 to 45 with alopecia areata. Some clones in this sample may be carry-over from other donors' samples. The sample here was whole blood, taken in connection with sensitization to the hapten diphenylcyclopropenone (DPC). The CDR3 in this case is CSVGGEGSNQPQHF. The bases read TGCAGTGTCGGGGGCGAGGGGAGCAATCAGCCCCAGCATTTT.